What follows is one T cell receptor (beta chain) and its context. TCR beta CDR3 amplification used RNA transcripts. First-round RT-PCR with HTBI primers preceded a second-round multiplex PCR. TCRdb recomputed calls from the multiplex PCR reads with MiXCR, one row per CDR3 protein. Among a few hundred thousand distinct CDR3 sequences, under 40% were seen once, and the ten largest hold over 3.5%. These data come from a study of Graves' ophthalmopathy and Graves' hyperthyroidism. V gave up 0 bases and J gave up 1 base; unmatched junction bases: 2. Looked up from germline, CDR1 is KGHDR and CDR2 is SFDVKD. This CDR3 has 16 residues.

Sequencing was performed on peripheral blood or thyroid tissue (not recorded which). The chain is built from TRBV24-1 and TRBJ2-1; the match to TRBD2 covers 7 bases. This sequence originates from an adult man with Graves' hyperthyroidism. CDR3: CATSDLWGGSYNEQFF. The CDR3 nucleotides read TGTGCCACCAGTGATTTGTGGGGGGGATCCTACAATGAGCAGTTCTTC.